The rows below give T cell receptor beta chains drawn from one sample of a study of blood T cell repertoires in COVID-19. The data were produced by immunoSEQ multiplex PCR, yet TCRdb's version contains in-frame clones alone and is incomplete. This table has just under 300,000 clones, around 87% appearing once. Sequencing was performed on peripheral blood. Every receptor here comes from a man aged 70-80 years with acute or convalescent COVID-19. The CDR3 runs from the conserved cysteine through the conserved F or W. The order of the fields is clone size, D gene, V gene, J gene, CDR3 protein, CDR3 DNA. The D gene is left open where the match is weak. The size entry is marked missing in some rows and otherwise reads once, few, many or a size class.

size: -; D: TRBD1; V: TRBV5-4; J: TRBJ2-7; CDR3: CASTPGTGGDEQYF; DNA: TGTGCCAGCACCCCTGGGACAGGGGGCGACGAGCAGTACTTC
size: -; D: TRBD1; V: TRBV7-2; J: TRBJ2-5; CDR3: CASSWGQGGQETQYF; DNA: TGTGCCAGCAGCTGGGGACAGGGTGGACAAGAGACCCAGTACTTC
size: -; D: TRBD1; V: TRBV5-1; J: TRBJ1-4; CDR3: CASTLQGQINEKLFF; DNA: TGCGCCAGCACGCTCCAGGGACAGATTAATGAAAAACTGTTTTTT
size: -; D: -; V: TRBV19; J: TRBJ1-6; CDR3: CASSIRGSSSYNSPLHF; DNA: TGTGCCAGTAGTATCCGTGGTTCCAGCTCCTATAATTCACCCCTCCACTTT
size: -; D: TRBD1; V: TRBV5-5; J: TRBJ2-7; CDR3: CASSLGQGPMYEQYF; DNA: TGTGCCAGCAGCTTGGGACAGGGTCCGATGTACGAGCAGTACTTC
size: -; D: -; V: TRBV5-6; J: TRBJ2-1; CDR3: CASSLVSSGSYNEQFF; DNA: TGTGCCAGCAGCTTGGTTAGTAGCGGCTCCTACAATGAGCAGTTCTTC
size: -; D: TRBD1; V: TRBV28; J: TRBJ1-2; CDR3: CASKTPGQVNGYTF; DNA: TGTGCCAGCAAAACCCCGGGACAGGTAAACGGCTACACCTTC
size: -; D: -; V: TRBV18; J: TRBJ1-3; CDR3: CASSPRGGSAVSSGNTIYF; DNA: TGTGCCAGCTCACCAAGGGGTGGCAGCGCGGTTAGCTCTGGAAACACCATATATTTT
size: -; D: TRBD1; V: TRBV7-2; J: TRBJ1-2; CDR3: CASSLVGTGAGYTF; DNA: TGTGCCAGCAGCTTAGTTGGGACAGGGGCTGGCTACACCTTC
size: few; D: TRBD1; V: TRBV6-5; J: TRBJ2-7; CDR3: CASRSIPGQGIEQYF; DNA: TGTGCCAGCAGGTCGATCCCGGGACAGGGGATCGAGCAGTACTTC
size: -; D: -; V: TRBV15; J: TRBJ1-2; CDR3: CATSSSARSSNYGYTF; DNA: TGTGCCACCAGCAGCTCAGCGAGAAGTTCTAACTATGGCTACACCTTC
size: -; D: TRBD2; V: TRBV19; J: TRBJ2-1; CDR3: CASSIGLAGGTLNNEQFF; DNA: TGTGCCAGTAGTATAGGACTAGCGGGAGGGACCCTAAACAATGAGCAGTTCTTC
size: -; D: TRBD1; V: TRBV5-5; J: TRBJ2-7; CDR3: CASSWTGDYEQYF; DNA: TGTGCCAGCAGCTGGACAGGGGACTACGAGCAGTACTTC
size: -; D: TRBD2; V: TRBV27; J: TRBJ2-5; CDR3: CASSFNPGTSGRETQYF; DNA: TGTGCCAGCAGTTTCAACCCCGGGACTAGTGGACGAGAGACCCAGTACTTC
size: few; D: -; V: TRBV2; J: TRBJ1-1; CDR3: CASNRQENTEAFF; DNA: TGTGCCAGCAATCGGCAGGAGAACACTGAAGCTTTCTTT
size: few; D: -; V: TRBV2; J: TRBJ2-2; CDR3: CASIPGIGGELFF; DNA: TGTGCCAGCATTCCCGGGATCGGCGGGGAGCTGTTTTTT
size: once; D: -; V: TRBV27; J: TRBJ1-3; CDR3: CASTSKGAGNTIYF; DNA: TGTGCCAGCACCTCTAAGGGGGCTGGAAACACCATATATTTT
size: -; D: -; V: TRBV28; J: TRBJ1-4; CDR3: CASSGGPSEKLFF; DNA: TGTGCCAGCAGTGGCGGGCCTTCGGAAAAACTGTTTTTT
size: few; D: -; V: TRBV6-5; J: TRBJ1-4; CDR3: CASSRTATNEKLFF; DNA: TGTGCCAGCAGTAGGACTGCAACTAATGAAAAACTGTTTTTT
size: -; D: -; V: TRBV2; J: TRBJ1-5; CDR3: CASSEAPGGNQPQHF; DNA: TGTGCCAGCAGTGAAGCGCCGGGGGGCAATCAGCCCCAGCATTTT